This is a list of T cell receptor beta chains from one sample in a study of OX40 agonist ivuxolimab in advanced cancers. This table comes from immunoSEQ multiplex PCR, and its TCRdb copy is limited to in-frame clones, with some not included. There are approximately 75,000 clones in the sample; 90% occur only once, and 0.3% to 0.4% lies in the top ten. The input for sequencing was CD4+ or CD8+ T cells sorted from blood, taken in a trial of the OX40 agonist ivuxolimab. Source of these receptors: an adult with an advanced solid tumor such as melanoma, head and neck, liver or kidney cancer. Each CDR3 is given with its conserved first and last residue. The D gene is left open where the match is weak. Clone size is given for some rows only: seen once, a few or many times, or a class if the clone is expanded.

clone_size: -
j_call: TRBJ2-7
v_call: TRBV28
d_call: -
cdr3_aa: CASSRAGVETYEQYF
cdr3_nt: TGTGCCAGCAGCCGAGCAGGTGTAGAGACTTACGAGCAGTACTTC

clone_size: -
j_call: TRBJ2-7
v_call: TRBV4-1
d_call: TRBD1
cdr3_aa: CASTPRDRGNEQYF
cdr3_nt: TGCGCCAGCACCCCCCGGGACAGGGGCAACGAGCAGTACTTC

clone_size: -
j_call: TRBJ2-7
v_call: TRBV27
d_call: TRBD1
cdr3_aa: CASTPGQGSYEQYF
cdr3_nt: TGTGCCAGCACCCCTGGACAGGGCTCCTACGAGCAGTACTTC

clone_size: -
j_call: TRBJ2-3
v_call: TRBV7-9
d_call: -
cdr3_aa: CASSLGLLDTQYF
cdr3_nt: TGTGCCAGCAGCTTGGGACTTTTAGATACGCAGTATTTT

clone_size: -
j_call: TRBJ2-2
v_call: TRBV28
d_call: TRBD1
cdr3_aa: CASRPGTGQKNTGELFF
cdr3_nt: TGTGCCAGCAGGCCCGGAACGGGACAGAAAAACACCGGGGAGCTGTTTTTT

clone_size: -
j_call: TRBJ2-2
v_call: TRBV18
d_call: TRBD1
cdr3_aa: CASSPWDRSTGELFF
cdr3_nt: TGTGCCAGCTCACCTTGGGACAGATCCACCGGGGAGCTGTTTTTT

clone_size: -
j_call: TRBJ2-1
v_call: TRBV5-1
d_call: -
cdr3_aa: CASSLVLGVGYNEQFF
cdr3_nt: TGCGCCAGCAGCTTGGTTCTCGGGGTCGGGTACAATGAGCAGTTCTTC

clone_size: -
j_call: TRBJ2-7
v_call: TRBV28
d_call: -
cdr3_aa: CASSPQMSSYEQYF
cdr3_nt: TGTGCCAGCAGCCCCCAAATGAGCTCCTACGAGCAGTACTTC

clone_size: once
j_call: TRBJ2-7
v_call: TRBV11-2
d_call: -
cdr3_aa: CASRTGLYEQYF
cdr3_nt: TGTGCCAGCAGAACGGGACTGTACGAGCAGTACTTC

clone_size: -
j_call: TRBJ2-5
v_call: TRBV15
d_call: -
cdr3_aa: CATSRDIGSGQETQYF
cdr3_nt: TGTGCCACCAGCAGAGATATCGGGAGTGGGCAAGAGACCCAGTACTTC

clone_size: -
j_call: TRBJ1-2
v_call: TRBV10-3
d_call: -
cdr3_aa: CAISVDQGTNYGYTF
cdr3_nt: TGTGCCATCAGTGTGGATCAGGGAACTAACTATGGCTACACCTTC

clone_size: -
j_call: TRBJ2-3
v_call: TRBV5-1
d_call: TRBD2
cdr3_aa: CASSSGMLAGGIDTQYF
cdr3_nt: TGCGCCAGCAGCTCCGGAATGTTAGCGGGGGGGATAGATACGCAGTATTTT

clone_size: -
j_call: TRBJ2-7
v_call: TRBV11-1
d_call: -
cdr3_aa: CASSWSGGTEQYF
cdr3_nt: TGTGCCAGCAGTTGGAGTGGGGGTACCGAGCAGTACTTC

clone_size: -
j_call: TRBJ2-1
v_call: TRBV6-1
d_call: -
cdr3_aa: CASSQQGYNEQFF
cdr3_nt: TGTGCCAGCAGTCAACAGGGCTACAATGAGCAGTTCTTC

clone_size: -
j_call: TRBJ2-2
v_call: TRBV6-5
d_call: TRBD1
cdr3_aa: CASSSPLGGPGELFF
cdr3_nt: TGTGCCAGCAGCTCCCCTTTAGGGGGCCCCGGGGAGCTGTTTTTT

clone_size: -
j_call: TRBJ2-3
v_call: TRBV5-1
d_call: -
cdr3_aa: CASSLAGDTQYF
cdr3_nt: TGCGCCAGCAGCTTAGCTGGGGATACGCAGTATTTT

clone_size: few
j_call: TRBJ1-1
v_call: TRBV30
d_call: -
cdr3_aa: CAWSVILDTEAFF
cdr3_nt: TGTGCCTGGAGTGTAATTTTGGACACTGAAGCTTTCTTT